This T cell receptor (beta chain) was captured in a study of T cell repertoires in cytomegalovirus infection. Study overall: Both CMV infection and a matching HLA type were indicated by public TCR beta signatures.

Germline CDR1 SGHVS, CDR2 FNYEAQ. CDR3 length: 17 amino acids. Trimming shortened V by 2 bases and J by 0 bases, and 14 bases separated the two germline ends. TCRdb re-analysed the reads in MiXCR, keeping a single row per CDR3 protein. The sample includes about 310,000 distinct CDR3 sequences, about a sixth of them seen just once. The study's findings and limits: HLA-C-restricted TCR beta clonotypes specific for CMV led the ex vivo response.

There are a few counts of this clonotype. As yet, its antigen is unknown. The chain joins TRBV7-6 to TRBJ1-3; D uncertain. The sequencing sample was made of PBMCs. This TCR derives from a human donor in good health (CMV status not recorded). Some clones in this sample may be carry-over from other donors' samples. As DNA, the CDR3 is TGTGCCAGCAGCTTACCCCCCCCCAGTGGCTCTGGAAACACCATATATTTT. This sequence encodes CASSLPPPSGSGNTIYF. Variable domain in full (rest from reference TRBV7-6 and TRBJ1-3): GAGVSQSPRYKVTKRGQDVALRCDPISGHVSLYWYRQALGQGPEFLTYFNYEAQQDKSGLPNDRFSAERPEGSISTLTIQRTEQRDSAMYRCASSLPPPSGSGNTIYFGEGSWLTVV.